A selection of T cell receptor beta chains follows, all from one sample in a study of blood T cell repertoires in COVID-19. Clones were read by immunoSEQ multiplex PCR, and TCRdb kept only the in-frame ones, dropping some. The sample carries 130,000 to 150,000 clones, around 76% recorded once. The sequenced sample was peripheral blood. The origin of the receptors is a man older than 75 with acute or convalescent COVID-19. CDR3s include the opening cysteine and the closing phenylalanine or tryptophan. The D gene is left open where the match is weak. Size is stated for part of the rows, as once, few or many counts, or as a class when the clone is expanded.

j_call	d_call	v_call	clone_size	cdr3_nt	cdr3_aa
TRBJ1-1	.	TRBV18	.	TGTGCCAGCTCAGAGGGGGAGAACACTGAAGCTTTCTTT	CASSEGENTEAFF
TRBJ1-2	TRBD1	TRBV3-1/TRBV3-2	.	TGTGCCAGCAGCCAAAACAGGGGCGGTGGCTACACCTTC	CASSQNRGGGYTF
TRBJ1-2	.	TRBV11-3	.	TGTGCCAGCAGCTTAACTGTACTTTCAGGGTTGGATCGTTATGGCTACACCTTC	CASSLTVLSGLDRYGYTF
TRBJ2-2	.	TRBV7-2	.	TGTGCCAGCACCGGGGGCCCGGGGGGCCCTTCTACCGGGGAGCTGTTTTTT	CASTGGPGGPSTGELFF
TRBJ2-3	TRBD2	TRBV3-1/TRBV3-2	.	TGTGCCAGCAGCTTCGGACTAGACCCAGATACGCAGTATTTT	CASSFGLDPDTQYF
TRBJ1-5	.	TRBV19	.	TGTGCCAGTTCCCCCCCCAGGTACGACAATCAGCCCCAGCATTTT	CASSPPRYDNQPQHF
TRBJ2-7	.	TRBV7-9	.	TGTGCCAGCACCCCACCCTACCCTCCCTACGAGCAGTACTTC	CASTPPYPPYEQYF
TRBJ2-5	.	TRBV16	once	TGTGCCAGCAGCCTTACAGGGAAAGAGACCCAGTACTTC	CASSLTGKETQYF
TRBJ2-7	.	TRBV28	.	TGTGCCAGCAGTGAAGGGGTCATCTACGAGCAGTACTTC	CASSEGVIYEQYF
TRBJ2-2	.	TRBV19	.	TGTGCCAGTAACCCCCATGGCGGGGGCGACGGGAACACCGGGGAGCTGTTTTTT	CASNPHGGGDGNTGELFF
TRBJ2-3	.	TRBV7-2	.	TGTGCCAGCAGCTCGACTCCGGGTACGCAGTATTTT	CASSSTPGTQYF
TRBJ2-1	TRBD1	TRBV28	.	TGTGCCAGCAGCGACAGGGATGAGCAGTTCTTC	CASSDRDEQFF
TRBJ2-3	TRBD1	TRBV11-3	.	TGTGCCAGCAGCCGTGGACAGGTCCCCAATACGCAGTATTTT	CASSRGQVPNTQYF
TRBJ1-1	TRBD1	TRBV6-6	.	TGTGCCAGCAGACCTGGGACAGGGAACACTGAAGCTTTCTTT	CASRPGTGNTEAFF
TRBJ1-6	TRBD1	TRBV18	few	TGTGCCAGCTCACCAACCCTAAACAGGGGCAATTCACCCCTCCACTTT	CASSPTLNRGNSPLHF
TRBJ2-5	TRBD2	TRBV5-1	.	TGCGCCAGCAGCTTAAGGGCGGGCGGGAGATCAACGGAGACCCAGTACTTC	CASSLRAGGRSTETQYF
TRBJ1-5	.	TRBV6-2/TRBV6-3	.	TGTGCCAGCAGTTACAGCCAGGGTGAGTGGTATAGCAATCAGCCCCAGCATTTT	CASSYSQGEWYSNQPQHF
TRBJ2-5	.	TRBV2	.	TGTGCCAGCAGTGAAGTCAGGGGCACAGAGACCCAGTACTTC	CASSEVRGTETQYF
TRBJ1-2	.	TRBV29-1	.	TGCAGCGTTTTAAAAGCCACACTTCAGGGTGACGGCTACACCTTC	CSVLKATLQGDGYTF
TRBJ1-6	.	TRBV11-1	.	TGTGCCAGCAGCCAAAACAGGATTTCCTATAATTCACCCCTCCACTTT	CASSQNRISYNSPLHF
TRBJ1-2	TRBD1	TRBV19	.	TGTGCCCCCCGGGGTACAACAGGGGACGTCGATTTTGCCTGGTATTATGGCTACACCTTC	CAPRGTTGDVDFAWYYGYTF
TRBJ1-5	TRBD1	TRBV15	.	TGTGCCACCAGCAGAGATTTGCCCACAGGGGCGAACAATCAGCCCCAGCATTTT	CATSRDLPTGANNQPQHF